The 2 T cell receptor beta chains presented below share a single source sample, sequenced in a study of blood T cells in healthy people across ages. The use of a sample-barcoded 5' primer and a J-beta primer mix characterized a second PCR of about 7 to 12 cycles. One entry per CDR3 protein results from TCRdb running MiXCR on the 5' RACE reads. The sample contains 450,000 to 700,000 distinct CDR3 sequences, 25% to 30% of which appear only once. Source material: blood. The source is a woman aged 70-85 years in good health.

V usage is TRBV29-1 and J usage is TRBJ1-2; 7 nucleotides align to TRBD1. This CDR3 has 13 residues. Trimming removed 3 bases from V and 3 bases from J; junction bases left unmatched: 4. Germline V gene sequence: CDR1 SQVTM, CDR2 ANQGSEA. The CDR3 nucleotides are TGCAGCGTTGAGGCGGGGACAGACTATGGCTACACCTTC. Its protein product is CSVEAGTDYGYTF.

The CDR3 DNA follows: TGCGCCAGCAGCTTGGGGACGGCCCGAGAGACCCAGTACTTC. Translated: CASSLGTARETQYF. The V call is TRBV5-1, the J call TRBJ2-5; no clear D gene. With 0 bases removed from V and 4 bases from J, the gap between germline ends came to 10 bases. The CDR3 loop spans 14 amino acids. Germline V CDR1 and CDR2: SGHRS, YFSETQ.